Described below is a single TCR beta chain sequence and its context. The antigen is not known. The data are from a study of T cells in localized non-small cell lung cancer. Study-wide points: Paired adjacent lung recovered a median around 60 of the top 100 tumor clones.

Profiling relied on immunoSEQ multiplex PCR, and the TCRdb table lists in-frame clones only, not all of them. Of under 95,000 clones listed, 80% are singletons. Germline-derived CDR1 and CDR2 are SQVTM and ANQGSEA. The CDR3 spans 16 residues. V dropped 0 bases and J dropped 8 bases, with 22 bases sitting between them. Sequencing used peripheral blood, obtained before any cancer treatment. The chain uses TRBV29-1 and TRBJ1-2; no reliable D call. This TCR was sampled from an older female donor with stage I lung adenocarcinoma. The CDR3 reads CSVEDYPLGRGQGYTF. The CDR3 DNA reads TGCAGCGTTGAAGATTACCCTCTCGGGCGGGGTCAGGGCTACACCTTC.